The 29 T cell receptor beta chains in this list originate from one sample, sequenced in a study of blood T cell repertoires in COVID-19. This table comes from immunoSEQ multiplex PCR, and its TCRdb copy is limited to in-frame clones, with some not included. This sample carries some 68,000 clones, 80% to 90% of them seen once, and the ten largest clones take 2% to 2.5%. Sequencing input: peripheral blood. The receptor set was obtained from a human donor in a cohort sampled during active COVID-19.

V gene TRBV7-2 combines with J gene TRBJ2-3, with 12 positions matching TRBD2. V shed 4 bases and J 2 bases; nucleotides not matched to a gene: 4. Germline CDR1 SGHTA, CDR2 FQGNSA. This CDR3 is built from 16 residues. The DNA of the CDR3 is TGTGCCAGCAGCTCTCGACTAGCGGGAGTCACAGATACGCAGTATTTT. Translating it yields CASSSRLAGVTDTQYF.

Notes on this clone: The same CDR3 is also encoded by other DNA sequences in this sample. The chain uses TRBV30 and TRBJ2-2; tentative D call: TRBD1 (6 bases). CDR1 and CDR2 (germline): GTSNPN, SVGIG (reference sequence). With 1 base removed from V and 5 bases from J, the gap between germline ends came to 8 bases. The CDR3 runs 13 residues. The CDR3 region is CAWSGQGTGELFF. As DNA, the CDR3 is TGTGCCTGGAGTGGGCAGGGGACCGGGGAGCTGTTTTTT.

This chain joins TRBV2 and TRBJ2-1; weak D call: TRBD2 (5 bases). The CDR3 is made up of 15 amino acids. Deletions cut 8 bases from V and 1 base from J, with 15 bases between. Per germline, CDR1 SNHLY and CDR2 FYNNEI. The CDR3 DNA sequence: TGTGCCAGCGTCGGAGGTAGTGTTTCCTACAATGAGCAGTTCTTC. It is translated as CASVGGSVSYNEQFF.

The chain carries TRBV7-9 and TRBJ2-7; possibly TRBD1 for D (5 bases). The V and J ends lost 4 bases and 4 bases respectively, with 23 bases between them. The CDR3 has 17 residues. Looked up from germline, CDR1 is SEHNR and CDR2 is FQNEAQ (reference sequence). CDR3 region: CASSSPKGGQGFYEQYF. The DNA of the CDR3 is TGTGCCAGCAGCTCCCCCAAAGGTGGACAAGGTTTTTACGAGCAGTACTTC.

The chain joins TRBV5-4 to TRBJ2-4, with TRBD1 matching over 8 bases. V shed 4 bases and J 1 base; nucleotides not matched to a gene: 10. Germline V gene lookup returns CDR1 SGHNT and CDR2 YYREEE (reference sequence). This CDR3 has 17 amino acids. The CDR3 loop is CASSPDRERGAKNIQYF. CDR3 sequence (DNA): TGTGCCAGCAGCCCGGACAGGGAGAGAGGGGCCAAAAACATTCAGTACTTC.

This clone was found once. V usage is TRBV10-3 and J usage is TRBJ1-1; D remains unclear. Germline V gives CDR1 ENHRY, CDR2 SYGVKD. CDR3 length: 11 amino acids. V was pared by 10 bases and J by 4 bases, with 10 bases between. For the CDR3, the DNA is TGTGCCAGCTATCGGGGCACTGAAGCTTTCTTT. It encodes CASYRGTEAFF.

This chain links TRBV27 with TRBJ2-6, with a weak D call TRBD1 (6 bases). The CDR3 sequence is 14 residues long. Looked up from germline, CDR1 is MNHEY and CDR2 is SMNVEV (reference sequence). V lost 5 bases and J lost 2, with 7 bases in between. CDR3 DNA: TGTGCCAGCAGTACAGGGACTGGGGCCAACGTCCTGACTTTC. It yields the protein CASSTGTGANVLTF.

The J gene is TRBJ1-1, the V gene TRBV4-1, with 7 bases fitting TRBD1. Trimming took 2 bases from V and 1 from J; bases not matched to a gene: 1. In germline, CDR1 is MGHRA, CDR2 YSYEKL. The CDR3 is 14 amino acids. The CDR3 spells CASSQRTGNTEAFF. The CDR3 bases are TGCGCCAGCAGCCAACGGACAGGGAACACTGAAGCTTTCTTT.

This clone has just one count. DNA for the CDR3: TGCGCCAGCAGCCAAGGGACTAGCGGTCCTAAAGAGACCCAGTACTTC. The encoded protein is CASSQGTSGPKETQYF. The chain carries TRBV4-3 and TRBJ2-5, with 10 bases lining up with TRBD2. The trim removed 1 base at V and 3 bases at J, leaving 5 bases unmatched. The CDR3 totals 16 residues. Per germline, CDR1 LGHNA and CDR2 YSLEER.

The J gene is TRBJ2-5, the V gene TRBV2, with TRBD1 as a possible D gene (5 bases). CDR3 length: 13 amino acids. Germline V gene sequence: CDR1 SNHLY, CDR2 FYNNEI. The V and J ends lost 3 bases and 2 bases respectively, with 7 bases between them. The DNA of the CDR3 is TGTGCCAGCAGTGAGCAGGGTCAAGAGACCCAGTACTTC. This sequence encodes CASSEQGQETQYF. Full variable domain (outside the CDR3, taken from reference TRBV2 and TRBJ2-5): EPEVTQTPSHQVTQMGQEVILRCVPISNHLYFYWYRQILGQKVEFLVSFYNNEISEKSEIFDDQFSVERPDGSNFTLKIRSTKLEDSAMYFCASSEQGQETQYFGPGTRLLVL.

The chain joins TRBV24-1 to TRBJ2-2; the match to TRBD1 covers 7 bases. Germline CDR1 is KGHDR and CDR2 is SFDVKD. The V gene end was trimmed by 8 bases and the J gene end by 0 bases; junction bases not matched to a gene: 2. CDR3 length: 14 amino acids. CDR3 amino acids: CATTGTANTGELFF. DNA of the CDR3: TGTGCCACCACCGGGACAGCGAACACCGGGGAGCTGTTTTTT.

The V gene is TRBV6-5, the J gene TRBJ2-1; D may be TRBD2 (6 bases). Deletions cut 3 bases from V and 0 bases from J, with 12 bases between. The CDR3 is 16 residues long. CDR1 MNHEY and CDR2 SVGAGI come from the germline V gene. The CDR3 DNA sequence: TGTGCCAGCAGTTATTATAGCGGCAGCTCCTACAATGAGCAGTTCTTC. Amino acids: CASSYYSGSSYNEQFF.

V usage is TRBV9 and J usage is TRBJ1-3; 8 bases agree with TRBD1. V shed 5 bases and J 0 bases; nucleotides not matched to a gene: 4. Germline CDR1 reads SGDLS; CDR2 reads YYNGEE. The CDR3 length is 15 residues. CDR3 residues: CASSQQGVSGNTIYF. For the CDR3, the DNA is TGTGCCAGCAGTCAACAGGGGGTCTCTGGAAACACCATATATTTT.

The chain uses TRBV27 and TRBJ1-2; D remains unclear. The CDR3 has 17 amino acids. Germline V lookup: CDR1 MNHEY, CDR2 SMNVEV (reference sequence). The ends were cut back, 2 bases at V and 2 bases at J, with 18 bases in the middle. The CDR3 loop reads CASSLTTRRRMNYGYTF. CDR3 DNA sequence: TGTGCCAGCAGTTTAACTACCAGACGGAGGATGAACTATGGCTACACCTTC.

V gene TRBV3-1 (or the pseudogene TRBV3-2) combines with J gene TRBJ1-2; no definite D call. CDR3 size: 12 residues. Deletions cut 1 base from V and 7 bases from J, with 7 bases between. Germline values: CDR1 LGHDT, CDR2 YNNKEL (reference sequence). The CDR3 DNA sequence: TGTGCCAGCAGCCAAGGAGCAGGTGGCTACACCTTC. Encoded protein: CASSQGAGGYTF.

This chain connects TRBV5-1 to TRBJ2-2; TRBD1 matches 8 bases. This CDR3 has 18 amino acids. Germline CDR1 SGHRS, CDR2 YFSETQ. Trimming cost V 7 bases and J 5 bases; bases outside gene matches: 19. Here the CDR3 DNA reads TGCGCCAGCTTCTTCGGACCAGGGGGCTCGGCCGGGACCGGGGAGCTGTTTTTT. It translates to CASFFGPGGSAGTGELFF.

The CDR3 region is CASSADTHSSSGANVLTF. For the CDR3, the DNA is TGCGCCAGCAGCGCGGACACCCATTCTTCCTCCGGGGCCAACGTCCTGACTTTC. This chain connects TRBV5-1 to TRBJ2-6; maybe TRBD1 (5 bases). V gave up 4 bases and J gave up 4 bases, with 21 bases separating them. The germline V gene has CDR1 SGHRS and CDR2 YFSETQ. The CDR3 length is 18 residues.

The genes are TRBV5-1 and TRBJ1-4, with TRBD1 matching over 9 bases. Germline CDR1 is SGHRS and CDR2 is YFSETQ. With 4 bases clipped from V and 7 bases from J, the junction kept 8 bases outside the gene matches. The CDR3 has 15 amino acids. Here the CDR3 DNA reads TGCGCCAGCAGCACTACAGGGGGCTGGGGTGAAAAACTGTTTTTT. It yields the protein CASSTTGGWGEKLFF.

The J gene is TRBJ2-2, the V gene TRBV14; 10 positions agree with TRBD1. Germline V CDR1 and CDR2: SGHDN, FVKESK. The J segment lost 7 bases and the V segment lost 4 bases, leaving 6 bases of the junction unmatched. This CDR3 has 15 residues. CDR3 loop: CASSRRDRGFGELFF. The DNA for the CDR3 is TGTGCCAGCAGCCGACGGGACAGGGGATTCGGGGAGCTGTTTTTT.

The chain is built from TRBV7-9 and TRBJ1-1; D is unclear. In germline, CDR1 is SEHNR, CDR2 FQNEAQ (reference sequence). This CDR3 is 14 amino acids long. V dropped 5 bases and J dropped 1 base, with 11 bases sitting between them. CDR3 residues: CASSPDTENTEAFF. The CDR3 region has the DNA TGTGCCAGCAGCCCCGACACGGAGAACACTGAAGCTTTCTTT. The full variable domain, with the rest looked up from reference TRBV7-9 and TRBJ1-1, is DTGVSQNPRHKITKRGQNVTFRCDPISEHNRLYWYRQTLGQGPEFLTYFQNEAQLEKSRLLSDRFSAERPKGSFSTLEIQRTEQGDSAMYLCASSPDTENTEAFFGQGTRLTVV.

The chain couples TRBV30 to TRBJ1-2, with 8 positions matching TRBD1. CDR3 length: 17 amino acids. Germline V gene sequence: CDR1 GTSNPN, CDR2 SVGIG (reference sequence). J was trimmed by 2 bases and V by 4 bases; bases with no gene match: 15. The CDR3 loop reads CAWNIPSMDRVNYGYTF. The CDR3 bases are TGTGCCTGGAACATACCATCAATGGACAGGGTGAACTATGGCTACACCTTC. Combining the CDR3 with reference TRBV30 and TRBJ1-2 gives the whole variable domain SQTIHQWPATLVQPVGSPLSLECTVEGTSNPNLYWYRQAAGRGLQLLFYSVGIGQISSEVPQNLSASRPQDRQFILSSKKLLLSDSGFYLCAWNIPSMDRVNYGYTFGSGTRLTVV.

The chain has TRBV13 and TRBJ1-4; 7 bases map to TRBD1. The CDR3 is 14 residues long. With 5 bases clipped from V and 10 bases from J, the junction kept 10 bases outside the gene matches. Germline V CDR1 and CDR2: PRHDT, FYEKMQ (reference sequence). The CDR3 loop is CASSIRDRGRKLFF. The CDR3 bases are TGTGCCAGCAGCATCCGGGACAGAGGACGAAAACTGTTTTTT.

The sample holds a few counts of this clone. The chain joins TRBV7-2 to TRBJ2-3, with D perhaps TRBD1 (6 bases). This CDR3 spans 14 amino acids. CDR1 is SGHTA and CDR2 is FQGNSA in the germline V gene. The V end was cut by 4 bases, the J end by 8 bases, with 16 bases between. The CDR3 is CASSSTTRGGTQYF. The DNA for the CDR3 is TGTGCCAGCAGCTCCACTACCAGGGGCGGTACGCAGTATTTT. Full variable domain (outside the CDR3, taken from reference TRBV7-2 and TRBJ2-3): GAGVSQSPSNKVTEKGKDVELRCDPISGHTALYWYRQSLGQGLEFLIYFQGNSAPDKSGLPSDRFSAERTGGSVSTLTIQRTQQEDSAVYLCASSSTTRGGTQYFGPGTRLTVL.

There are a few counts of this clone. V and J are TRBV4-2 and TRBJ1-2; 7 bases agree with TRBD1. This CDR3 region has 12 residues. Germline CDR1 is LGHNA and CDR2 is YNFKEQ. V was pared by 4 bases and J by 8 bases, with 4 bases of the junction left unmatched. In DNA form, the CDR3 reads TGTGCCAGCAGCCTGACAGGGAAAGGCTACACCTTC. It codes for CASSLTGKGYTF.

The chain has TRBV30 and TRBJ1-1; TRBD1 matches at 7 bases. This CDR3 spans 13 amino acids. Germline-derived CDR1 and CDR2 are GTSNPN and SVGIG (reference sequence). J gave up 5 bases and V 5 bases, and 8 bases lay outside the gene matches. The CDR3 bases are TGTGCCTGGCAACAGGGGAGAAGGACTGAAGCTTTCTTT. It translates to CAWQQGRRTEAFF.

The chain is built from TRBV5-4 and TRBJ2-3; tentatively, D is TRBD1 (5 bases). This CDR3 has 12 amino acids. CDR1 and CDR2 (germline): SGHNT, YYREEE (reference sequence). V lost 2 bases and J 11 bases, leaving 12 bases between the germline ends. The CDR3 bases are TGTGCCAGCAGCTTAGACAGTTTAGGGCAGTATTTT. Translating gives CASSLDSLGQYF.

This chain uses TRBV11-2 with TRBJ1-1, with TRBD1 as a possible D gene (5 bases). This CDR3 has 16 amino acids. The germline V gene has CDR1 SGHAT and CDR2 FQNNGV. With 1 base removed from V and 1 base from J, the gap between germline ends came to 13 bases. The DNA of the CDR3 is TGTGCCAGCAGCTTAGGTCCCTCTACAGGGAACACTGAAGCTTTCTTT. It codes for CASSLGPSTGNTEAFF.

The genes are TRBV7-9 and TRBJ1-5; no definite D call. Germline values: CDR1 SEHNR, CDR2 FQNEAQ (reference sequence). The CDR3 sequence is 15 residues long. Trimming left V 5 bases short and J 2 bases short, with 13 bases between. CDR3 region: CASSPRLEGNQPQHF. CDR3 nucleotides: TGTGCCAGCAGCCCGCGGTTAGAGGGCAATCAGCCCCAGCATTTT.

The chain carries TRBV4-3 and TRBJ2-7; 10 bases align to TRBD2. V was pared by 3 bases and J by 3 bases, with 2 bases of the junction left unmatched. The germline V gene encodes CDR1 LGHNA and CDR2 YSLEER. This CDR3 has 14 residues. The CDR3 loop reads CASSHLAGDYEQYF. The CDR3 region has the DNA TGCGCCAGCAGCCACCTAGCGGGAGACTACGAGCAGTACTTC.